Listed here are 29 T cell receptor beta chains from one sample, sequenced in a study of blood T cell repertoires in COVID-19. Some clones are missing from TCRdb's copy, which holds only in-frame ones; the method was immunoSEQ multiplex PCR. This table holds about 87,000 clones, 70% to 90% found once. The specimen sequenced was peripheral blood. The receptors here all came from a man aged 35 to 55 with acute or convalescent COVID-19.

This clone was seen only a few times. The chain uses TRBV11-3 and TRBJ2-2; 8 nucleotides align to TRBD1. Germline loops: CDR1 SGHNT, CDR2 YENEEA. V shed 1 base, J shed 6 bases, and the junction held 7 bases outside the gene matches. The CDR3 sequence is 16 residues long. CDR3 in amino acids: CASSLGTGSRSGELFF. DNA of the CDR3: TGTGCCAGCAGCTTAGGGACAGGGAGTAGGTCCGGGGAGCTGTTTTTT.

The chain is built from TRBV6-5 and TRBJ1-5, with a tentative D call TRBD1 (5 bases). Germline CDR1 and CDR2: MNHEY and SVGAGI. The CDR3 sequence is 15 residues long. V was shortened by 4 bases and J by 7 bases, with 17 bases between the two germline ends. CDR3 sequence (DNA): TGTGCCAGCAGTTCCATGGTCGGGCAGGGCCAGCCCCAGCATTTT. This encodes CASSSMVGQGQPQHF.

V and J are TRBV19 and TRBJ1-2, with 7 bases that match TRBD1. CDR1 and CDR2 from the germline V gene are LNHDA and SQIVND (reference sequence). V lost 5 bases, J lost 4 bases, and 10 bases stayed unmatched. This CDR3 comprises 15 residues. The CDR3 DNA sequence: TGTGCCAGTAGTCTTCCGGGACAGCTCACCTATGGCTACACCTTC. It specifies CASSLPGQLTYGYTF.

V gene TRBV6-4 combines with J gene TRBJ1-5, with D unresolved. V was cut by 3 bases and J by 1 base, with 4 bases left in between. Per germline, CDR1 MRHNA and CDR2 SNTAGT. This CDR3 has 13 residues. The CDR3 reads CASSEESNQPQHF. The CDR3 DNA sequence: TGTGCCAGCAGTGAAGAGAGCAATCAGCCCCAGCATTTT.

This rearrangement joins TRBV9 to TRBJ2-2, with D possibly matching TRBD2 (6 bases). Per germline, CDR1 SGDLS and CDR2 YYNGEE. Between the trimmed V and J ends, which lost 0 bases and 6 bases, there was a span of 12 bases. The CDR3 extends over 15 amino acids. The CDR3 nucleotides read TGTGCCAGCAGCGTAGCCGGGAGCCCCGCCGGGGAGCTGTTTTTT. Translating it yields CASSVAGSPAGELFF. Supplemented by reference TRBV9 and TRBJ2-2, the full variable domain reads DSGVTQTPKHLITATGQRVTLRCSPRSGDLSVYWYQQSLDQGLQFLIQYYNGEERAKGNILERFSAQQFPDLHSELNLSSLELGDSALYFCASSVAGSPAGELFFGEGSRLTVL.

This clone was detected only a few times. This chain joins TRBV30 and TRBJ1-2; TRBD1 is a possible D gene (6 bases). The V end lost 0 bases, the J end lost 7 bases, and 12 bases lay between the germline ends. Germline CDR1 is GTSNPN and CDR2 is SVGIG (reference sequence). The CDR3 is 13 residues long. CDR3 sequence (DNA): TGTGCCTGGAGTGTAAGTCAGGGGCTTGGCTACACCTTC. This codes for CAWSVSQGLGYTF.

This sequence joins TRBV27 and TRBJ2-5; no definite D call. Germline V gene data show CDR1 as MNHEY and CDR2 as SMNVEV (reference sequence). Trimming pared 10 bases from V and 5 bases from J, leaving 20 bases between. The CDR3 has 14 amino acids. The chain's CDR3 is CATKPAQALETQYF. The CDR3 DNA is TGTGCCACCAAACCCGCGCAGGCCCTGGAGACCCAGTACTTC.

This chain links TRBV5-8 with TRBJ1-2; D not certain. Trimming cost V 4 bases and J 8 bases, with 9 bases left between them. The CDR3 has 11 residues. Germline loops: CDR1 SGHTS, CDR2 YDEGEE. Here the CDR3 reads CASSHGRGYTF. The CDR3 DNA follows: TGTGCCAGCAGCCACGGGAGGGGCTACACCTTC.

The genes are TRBV7-9 and TRBJ1-5; 8 bases line up with TRBD1. Germline V gene lookup returns CDR1 SEHNR and CDR2 FQNEAQ (reference sequence). The J segment lost 5 bases and the V segment lost 5 bases, leaving 14 bases of the junction unmatched. CDR3 size: 17 residues. The CDR3 here is CASSPVGQGAWDQPQHF. CDR3 DNA: TGTGCCAGCAGCCCCGTGGGGCAGGGGGCATGGGATCAGCCCCAGCATTTT.

This clone occurred once. The chain recombines TRBV12-5 with TRBJ1-3; maybe TRBD1 (5 bases). V lost 5 bases and J lost 3, with 14 bases in between. Germline V CDR1 and CDR2: LGHNT, FRNRAP. The CDR3 extends over 15 amino acids. The CDR3 nucleotides are TGTGCTAGTGGTCCCCCGACAGACCTTGGAAACACCATATATTTT. The encoded protein is CASGPPTDLGNTIYF.

V is TRBV9 and J is TRBJ2-6; weak D call: TRBD1 (6 bases). The CDR3 is made up of 16 amino acids. Trimming took 4 bases from V and 2 from J, leaving 13 bases between them. Germline values: CDR1 SGDLS, CDR2 YYNGEE. CDR3 bases: TGTGCCAGCAGCCTGGACAGTTTTCCTGGGGCCAACGTCCTGACTTTC. It codes for CASSLDSFPGANVLTF.

The J gene is TRBJ1-6, the V gene TRBV7-9; maybe TRBD1 (5 bases). CDR1 and CDR2 (germline): SEHNR, FQNEAQ (reference sequence). Trimming cost V 8 bases and J 5 bases, with 10 bases left between them. The CDR3 runs to 13 residues. In DNA form, the CDR3 reads TGTGCCAGCCGGTGGGGGGATAATTCACCCCTCCACTTT. Its translation: CASRWGDNSPLHF.

The V gene is TRBV29-1, the J gene TRBJ1-1, with 8 bases that match TRBD1. The CDR3 length is 10 residues. Looked up from germline, CDR1 is SQVTM and CDR2 is ANQGSEA. Trimming at V came to 5 bases and at J to 10 bases, leaving 3 bases not matched to a gene. The CDR3 sequence is CSVYRGRAFF. In nucleotides, the CDR3 is TGCAGCGTTTACAGGGGGAGAGCTTTCTTT.

The chain employs TRBV19 and TRBJ1-2; 10 bases are shared with TRBD1. V dropped 4 bases and J dropped 10; count of bases not matched to a gene: 9. CDR3 size: 14 residues. Germline V CDR1 and CDR2: LNHDA, SQIVND (reference sequence). The CDR3 bases are TGTGCCAGTAGTAACCGGGACAGGGGCCGGTACTACACCTTC. This gives the protein CASSNRDRGRYYTF.

The chain recombines TRBV7-9 with TRBJ2-3, with 10 bases fitting TRBD2. Germline lookup yields CDR1 SEHNR and CDR2 FQNEAQ (reference sequence). The CDR3 has 17 residues. V dropped 5 bases and J dropped 9; count of bases not matched to a gene: 17. The CDR3 protein is CASSPPWLAGAGGTQYF. CDR3 nucleotides: TGTGCCAGCAGCCCCCCCTGGCTAGCGGGAGCCGGTGGCACGCAGTATTTT.

The chain is built from TRBV19 and TRBJ2-5, with D perhaps matching TRBD1 (7 bases). Trimming took off 5 bases at V and 5 bases at J, with 12 bases between the two ends. Germline V lookup: CDR1 LNHDA, CDR2 SQIVND (reference sequence). This CDR3 is built from 13 residues. The CDR3 nucleotides are TGTGCCAGTAGTGGAGGGGGCGAGGAGACCCAGTACTTC. This translates into CASSGGGEETQYF.

This chain joins TRBV19 and TRBJ1-2; 9 bases are shared with TRBD1. V shed 7 bases and J 7 bases; nucleotides not matched to a gene: 10. This CDR3 is built from 14 residues. Germline V lookup: CDR1 LNHDA, CDR2 SQIVND (reference sequence). The CDR3 reads CASKPVQGAVGYTF. For the CDR3, the DNA is TGTGCCAGTAAGCCGGTACAGGGGGCCGTTGGCTACACCTTC.

The chain links TRBV29-1 to TRBJ2-3, with 10 bases matching TRBD1. In germline, CDR1 is SQVTM, CDR2 ANQGSEA. V gave up 6 bases and J gave up 2 bases; unmatched junction bases: 8. The CDR3 is made up of 15 amino acids. The chain's CDR3 is CSVSRDRGNTDTQYF. The CDR3 DNA reads TGCAGCGTGTCCCGGGACAGGGGTAACACAGATACGCAGTATTTT.

This chain links TRBV27 with TRBJ2-1; D unresolved. CDR1 is MNHEY, CDR2 SMNVEV, per germline (reference sequence). V was pared by 3 bases and J by 10 bases, with 4 bases between. CDR3 size: 10 residues. The CDR3 bases are TGTGCCAGCAGTTTCTTAGAGCAGTTCTTC. It yields the protein CASSFLEQFF.

The chain carries TRBV28 and TRBJ1-2; D uncertain. In germline, CDR1 is MDHEN, CDR2 SYDVKM. The CDR3 length is 14 residues. The V end was cut by 3 bases, the J end by 3 bases, with 11 bases between. The CDR3: CASSLPSRDYGYTF. As DNA, the CDR3 is TGTGCCAGCAGTTTGCCGAGTAGAGACTATGGCTACACCTTC.

This chain connects TRBV19 to TRBJ1-2; D possibly corresponds to TRBD1 (5 bases). This CDR3 comprises 12 residues. The germline CDR1 and CDR2 sequences are LNHDA and SQIVND (reference sequence). The V end lost 1 base, the J end lost 13 bases, and 13 bases lay between the germline ends. The CDR3 loop is CASSIGTTGPTF. The CDR3 bases are TGTGCCAGTAGTATAGGGACAACCGGACCCACCTTC. Together with reference TRBV19 and TRBJ1-2, the CDR3 gives the full variable domain: DGGITQSPKYLFRKEGQNVTLSCEQNLNHDAMYWYRQDPGQGLRLIYYSQIVNDFQKGDIAEGYSVSREKKESFPLTVTSAQKNPTAFYLCASSIGTTGPTFGSGTRLTVV.

This chain uses TRBV29-1 with TRBJ2-1; 9 bases agree with TRBD2. The CDR3 extends over 19 amino acids. J was trimmed by 2 bases and V by 1 base; bases with no gene match: 15. From germline, CDR1 is SQVTM and CDR2 ANQGSEA. CDR3 protein: CSVEGPRDLAGVAYNEQFF. The CDR3 coding sequence is TGCAGCGTTGAAGGCCCCCGAGATTTAGCGGGAGTTGCCTACAATGAGCAGTTCTTC.

The V call is TRBV6-6, the J call TRBJ2-4; TRBD1 matches at 7 bases. The germline V gene encodes CDR1 MNHNY and CDR2 SVGAGI (reference sequence). The V segment lost 5 bases and the J segment 7 bases; nucleotides outside the gene matches: 11. The CDR3 contains 15 residues. CDR3 loop: CASSPTDRVGNIQYF. In DNA, the CDR3 is TGTGCCAGCAGTCCAACCGACAGGGTCGGGAACATTCAGTACTTC.

CDR3 bases: TGTGCCTGGAGTAAAGGGGATACTGAAGCTTTCTTT. Translated, it gives CAWSKGDTEAFF. The chain has TRBV30 and TRBJ1-1; TRBD1 might be the D (5 bases). CDR1 and CDR2 (germline): GTSNPN, SVGIG (reference sequence). Between the trimmed V and J ends, which lost 2 bases and 5 bases, there was a span of 9 bases. This CDR3 has 12 residues.

J is TRBJ2-5 and V is TRBV15; D gene uncertain. CDR3 length: 13 amino acids. Germline values: CDR1 LNHNV, CDR2 YYDKDF (reference sequence). V lost 0 bases to trimming and J lost 3 bases, with 5 bases between them. CDR3 in DNA: TGTGCCACCAGCAGAGATCTAGAAGAGACCCAGTACTTC. Protein sequence: CATSRDLEETQYF. Filled out from reference TRBV15 and TRBJ2-5, the complete variable domain reads DAMVIQNPRYQVTQFGKPVTLSCSQTLNHNVMYWYQQKSSQAPKLLFHYYDKDFNNEADTPDNFQSRRPNTSFCFLDIRSPGLGDTAMYLCATSRDLEETQYFGPGTRLLVL.

The chain combines TRBV18 with TRBJ2-1, with 11 bases aligning to TRBD2. Germline CDR1 and CDR2: KGHSH and LQKENI. The CDR3 covers 20 residues. Trimming took 4 bases from V and 0 from J; bases not matched to a gene: 14. The CDR3 loop reads CASSLISTSGTSRSYNEQFF. The CDR3 DNA is TGTGCCAGCTCACTAATCTCGACTAGCGGGACTTCTCGCTCCTACAATGAGCAGTTCTTC.

This rearrangement joins TRBV4-2 to TRBJ1-2, with 10 positions matching TRBD1. The CDR3 sequence is 14 residues long. V shed 3 bases and J 3 bases; nucleotides not matched to a gene: 1. Germline V gene data show CDR1 as LGHNA and CDR2 as YNFKEQ. CDR3 residues: CASSQGTGDYGYTF. The DNA for the CDR3 is TGTGCCAGCAGCCAGGGGACAGGGGACTATGGCTACACCTTC.

This sequence joins TRBV19 and TRBJ2-2, with 9 nucleotides matching TRBD1. CDR1 is LNHDA, CDR2 SQIVND, per germline (reference sequence). The J segment lost 3 bases and the V segment lost 5 bases, leaving 7 bases of the junction unmatched. The CDR3 loop spans 16 amino acids. The CDR3 DNA follows: TGTGCCAGTAGTCCGGGGACAGGGTTAGACACCGGGGAGCTGTTTTTT. Amino acid sequence: CASSPGTGLDTGELFF.

The chain carries TRBV5-1 and TRBJ2-7, with D uncertain. The V gene's germline CDR1 is SGHRS and CDR2 YFSETQ. V was cut by 0 bases and J by 0 bases, with 7 bases left in between. This CDR3 region has 14 residues. The CDR3 reads CASSLVSGSYEQYF. The CDR3 DNA follows: TGCGCCAGCAGCTTGGTTTCAGGCTCCTACGAGCAGTACTTC.